The source of this TCR beta chain is a study of T-cell reconstitution after alpha-beta-depleted transplantation in children. Study-wide results and caveats: At one year after transplant, newly produced T cells mostly accounted for T-cell counts and diversity. Day-60 TCRbeta diversity that was high in some patients was derived from surviving recipient T cells and thymic progenitors. Reportedly, roughly two months post-transplant, alpha-beta T cells arose from several hundred expanded graft clones.

Only a few counts were recorded for this clonotype. Its target is not known. Germline V lookup: CDR1 SGHVS, CDR2 FQNEAQ. The length of the CDR3 is 14 residues. Between the trimmed V and J ends, which lost 5 bases and 0 bases, there was a span of 8 bases. Unique molecular identifiers were incorporated during preparation of the TCRbeta library. TCRdb fed the PCR reads into MiXCR, producing one record per CDR3 protein. The sample holds hundreds of thousands of distinct CDR3 sequences, roughly 15% seen once. This sequence was found in a male patient aged 2-9 years who had a stem cell transplant for acute lymphoblastic leukemia, so the T cells may come from the graft donor. The specimen comprised PBMCs, mostly from graft donor cells, sampled 360 days after TCRalphabeta/CD19-depleted stem cell transplant. J is TRBJ2-4 and V is TRBV7-8, with TRBD2 as a possible D gene (5 bases). The CDR3 reads CASSQDLAKNIQYF. The CDR3 nucleotides are TGTGCCAGCAGCCAGGACTTAGCCAAAAACATTCAGTACTTC.